Listed below are T cell receptor beta chains from one sample, sequenced in a study of PD-1 blockade in classical Hodgkin lymphoma. Measured with immunoSEQ multiplex PCR; TCRdb has only the in-frame clones, and not every one. The table has roughly 64,000 clones, about 89% seen once. This sample comprised peripheral blood mononuclear cells (PBMCs), obtained before the fourth cycle of nivolumab. The receptors come from a human donor with classical Hodgkin lymphoma. Both conserved end residues are part of each CDR3. Each record gives: J gene, clone size, D gene, V gene, CDR3 DNA, CDR3 protein. D genes are given only for firm matches. Clone size is given for some rows only: seen once, a few or many times, or a class if the clone is expanded.

j_call: TRBJ1-4; clone_size: .; d_call: .; v_call: TRBV7-9; cdr3_nt: TGTGCCAGCAGCGTGGGCGGGCTTGATGAAAAACTGTTTTTT; cdr3_aa: CASSVGGLDEKLFF
j_call: TRBJ1-3; clone_size: .; d_call: .; v_call: TRBV7-2; cdr3_nt: TGTGCCAGCAGCCTCACCTCTGGAAACACCATATATTTT; cdr3_aa: CASSLTSGNTIYF
j_call: TRBJ2-7; clone_size: .; d_call: TRBD1; v_call: TRBV7-9; cdr3_nt: TGTGCCAGCAGCCCTCGACAGGGGTCCTACGAGCAGTACTTC; cdr3_aa: CASSPRQGSYEQYF
j_call: TRBJ2-7; clone_size: once; d_call: .; v_call: TRBV27; cdr3_nt: TGTGCCAGCAGTGCCTCGGGCCCCTCCGGGTACGAGCAGTACTTC; cdr3_aa: CASSASGPSGYEQYF
j_call: TRBJ1-4; clone_size: .; d_call: .; v_call: TRBV29-1; cdr3_nt: TGCAGCGTTGGGACAGAGAATGAAAAACTGTTTTTT; cdr3_aa: CSVGTENEKLFF
j_call: TRBJ1-4; clone_size: .; d_call: .; v_call: TRBV9; cdr3_nt: TGTGCCAGCTGTGTGGGCGGTGGCGGAGGTGAAAAACTGTTTTTT; cdr3_aa: CASCVGGGGGEKLFF
j_call: TRBJ2-5; clone_size: .; d_call: .; v_call: TRBV7-2; cdr3_nt: TGTGCCAGCAGCTTAGCGCCGGGACAAGAGACCCAGTACTTC; cdr3_aa: CASSLAPGQETQYF
j_call: TRBJ2-3; clone_size: once; d_call: .; v_call: TRBV9; cdr3_nt: TGTGCCAGCAGCGGGGGCCCAGATACGCAGTATTTT; cdr3_aa: CASSGGPDTQYF
j_call: TRBJ2-7; clone_size: .; d_call: .; v_call: TRBV29-1; cdr3_nt: TGCAGCGTTGAGGTGCAGACCTACGAGCAGTACTTC; cdr3_aa: CSVEVQTYEQYF
j_call: TRBJ1-1; clone_size: .; d_call: .; v_call: TRBV27; cdr3_nt: TGTGCCAGCAGTTTATTCCGTAACACTGAAGCTTTCTTT; cdr3_aa: CASSLFRNTEAFF
j_call: TRBJ2-7; clone_size: .; d_call: .; v_call: TRBV5-1; cdr3_nt: TGCGCCAGCAGGGTCACTACGGACGAGCAGTACTTC; cdr3_aa: CASRVTTDEQYF
j_call: TRBJ2-4; clone_size: .; d_call: TRBD1; v_call: TRBV30; cdr3_nt: TGTGCCTGGAGTGTACAGGGGACCAAAAACATTCAGTACTTC; cdr3_aa: CAWSVQGTKNIQYF
j_call: TRBJ1-3; clone_size: .; d_call: .; v_call: TRBV6-5; cdr3_nt: TGTGCCAGCAGTTACTCGATGGGTGGAAACACCATATATTTT; cdr3_aa: CASSYSMGGNTIYF
j_call: TRBJ2-1; clone_size: once; d_call: .; v_call: TRBV6-1; cdr3_nt: TGTGCCAGCAGTGATGTATATGAGCAGTTCTTC; cdr3_aa: CASSDVYEQFF
j_call: TRBJ2-1; clone_size: once; d_call: TRBD2; v_call: TRBV11-2; cdr3_nt: TGTGCCAGCAGCAAGTACCCTAGCGGGCCAACATACAATGAGCAGTTCTTC; cdr3_aa: CASSKYPSGPTYNEQFF
j_call: TRBJ2-3; clone_size: .; d_call: .; v_call: TRBV2; cdr3_nt: TGTGCCAGCAGTGAAGATTATACAGATACGCAGTATTTT; cdr3_aa: CASSEDYTDTQYF
j_call: TRBJ1-2; clone_size: .; d_call: .; v_call: TRBV7-9; cdr3_nt: TGTGCCAGCAGCTCCCAGGGTCAGGGTCAAGGTTATGGCTACACCTTC; cdr3_aa: CASSSQGQGQGYGYTF
j_call: TRBJ1-2; clone_size: .; d_call: .; v_call: TRBV4-2; cdr3_nt: TGTGCCAGCAGCCAAGATTTAGGTCGTAGCTACACCTTC; cdr3_aa: CASSQDLGRSYTF
j_call: TRBJ2-3; clone_size: once; d_call: TRBD1; v_call: TRBV7-9; cdr3_nt: TGTGCCAGCGCGATGACAGACAGGGTGACTTTTACGCAGTATTTT; cdr3_aa: CASAMTDRVTFTQYF
j_call: TRBJ1-2; clone_size: few; d_call: TRBD1; v_call: TRBV10-1; cdr3_nt: TGCGCCATGGGACAGGGGTTAACACCTAACTATGGCTACACCTTC; cdr3_aa: CAMGQGLTPNYGYTF
j_call: TRBJ2-7; clone_size: .; d_call: .; v_call: TRBV28; cdr3_nt: TGTGCCAGCAGTTTTCAGGGGTACGAGCAGTACTTC; cdr3_aa: CASSFQGYEQYF
j_call: TRBJ1-2; clone_size: .; d_call: .; v_call: TRBV9; cdr3_nt: TGTGCCAGCAGCGTACCAATTGGGGGCTACACCTTC; cdr3_aa: CASSVPIGGYTF